One sample yielded the 10 T cell receptor beta chains listed below, sequenced in a study of blood T cells in healthy people across ages. For the second PCR, which ran for about 7 to 11 cycles, a sample-barcoded 5' primer and a J-beta primer mix were used. TCRdb processed the 5' RACE reads anew with MiXCR; each CDR3 protein has one entry. In the table there are about 900,000 distinct CDR3 sequences, 40% to 60% of which are singletons. The specimen sequenced was blood. Receptor source: a man aged 30 to 39 in good health.

This chain connects TRBV2 to TRBJ1-1; possibly TRBD1 for D (5 bases). The V gene's germline CDR1 is SNHLY and CDR2 FYNNEI. The CDR3 runs 12 residues. Trimming took off 6 bases at V and 5 bases at J, with 10 bases between the two ends. The CDR3 sequence: CASSDDRTEAFF. The CDR3 region has the DNA TGTGCCAGCAGCGATGACAGAACTGAAGCTTTCTTT.

This clonotype was recorded a few times. The chain employs TRBV3-1 and TRBJ2-2; TRBD2 aligns across 12 bases. CDR3 length: 15 amino acids. Germline CDR1 is LGHDT and CDR2 is YNNKEL (reference sequence). V was clipped by 6 bases and J by 3 bases; unmatched bases: 2. The chain's CDR3 is CASRRTSGDTGELFF. The DNA for the CDR3 is TGTGCCAGCAGGAGGACTAGCGGGGACACCGGGGAGCTGTTTTTT. The entire variable domain, with the rest obtained from reference TRBV3-1 and TRBJ2-2, is as follows: DTAVSQTPKYLVTQMGNDKSIKCEQNLGHDTMYWYKQDSKKFLKIMFSYNNKELIINETVPNRFSPKSPDKAHLNLHINSLELGDSAVYFCASRRTSGDTGELFFGEGSRLTVL.

The chain has TRBV6-5 and TRBJ2-3, with 9 bases fitting TRBD2. V lost 0 bases and J lost 1; bases outside the gene matches: 8. CDR3 length: 18 amino acids. The V gene's germline CDR1 is MNHEY and CDR2 SVGAGI. CDR3 residues: CASSYSMGLAGRTDTQYF. CDR3 sequence (DNA): TGTGCCAGCAGTTACTCGATGGGGCTAGCGGGACGCACAGATACGCAGTATTTT.

The rearrangement uses TRBV5-1 and TRBJ1-1, with TRBD1 matching over 7 bases. This CDR3 has 15 residues. The ends lost 4 bases at V and 1 base at J; junction bases unmatched: 7. From germline, CDR1 is SGHRS and CDR2 YFSETQ. CDR3 in amino acids: CASSPMDRRNTEAFF. CDR3 DNA sequence: TGCGCCAGCAGCCCTATGGACAGGAGGAACACTGAAGCTTTCTTT.

The chain employs TRBV28 and TRBJ1-4; TRBD1 matches at 7 bases. There are 14 residues in the CDR3. The germline V gene has CDR1 MDHEN and CDR2 SYDVKM. Trimming at V came to 5 bases and at J to 5 bases, leaving 5 bases not matched to a gene. CDR3 protein: CASSRDSINEKLFF. CDR3 DNA: TGTGCCAGCAGTCGGGACAGTATAAATGAAAAACTGTTTTTT.

J is TRBJ2-3 and V is TRBV9, with a weak D call TRBD2 (5 bases). There are 15 residues in the CDR3. Trimming cost V 0 bases and J 9 bases, with 17 bases left between them. Per germline, CDR1 SGDLS and CDR2 YYNGEE. The CDR3 region is CASSVEGGLISTQYF. The CDR3 nucleotides are TGTGCCAGCAGCGTAGAGGGCGGGTTGATTTCAACGCAGTATTTT.

In this sample, this clonotype turned up a few times. The CDR3 region is CASSSRQGINEQFF. The CDR3 coding sequence is TGTGCCAGCAGTTCCCGACAGGGAATCAATGAGCAGTTCTTC. This chain joins TRBV6-1 and TRBJ2-1, with 7 nucleotides matching TRBD1. The CDR3 length is 14 residues. CDR1 and CDR2 from the germline V gene are MNHNS and SASEGT. The trim removed 5 bases at V and 6 bases at J, leaving 7 bases unmatched.

The rearrangement links TRBV28 to TRBJ1-2; 8 nucleotides agree with TRBD1. There are 13 residues in the CDR3. V trimming: 5 bases; J trimming: 3 bases; junction bases outside the gene matches: 2. Germline CDR1 reads MDHEN; CDR2 reads SYDVKM. The CDR3: CASSAGGDYGYTF. CDR3 DNA sequence: TGTGCCAGCAGTGCAGGGGGCGACTATGGCTACACCTTC.

On this clonotype itself: A single base separates this from a much larger clone, so it may be a read error. This chain connects TRBV5-4 to TRBJ2-1; 7 bases are a match to TRBD1. The CDR3 consists of 12 residues. The V and J ends lost 6 bases and 7 bases, in that order; junction bases with no gene match: 4. Germline CDR1 reads SGHNT; CDR2 reads YYREEE (reference sequence). CDR3 bases: TGTGCCAGCAACGCCAGGGGGAATGAGCAGTTCTTC. Translating it yields CASNARGNEQFF. The whole variable domain, filled in from reference TRBV5-4 and TRBJ2-1, reads ETGVTQSPTHLIKTRGQQVTLRCSSQSGHNTVSWYQQALGQGPQFIFQYYREEENGRGNFPPRFSGLQFPNYSSELNVNALELDDSALYLCASNARGNEQFFGPGTRLTVL.

This clonotype has only a few counts. This chain connects TRBV7-9 to TRBJ1-6; perhaps TRBD1 as D (5 bases). Looked up from germline, CDR1 is SEHNR and CDR2 is FQNEAQ (reference sequence). V dropped 6 bases and J dropped 5 bases, with 14 bases sitting between them. The CDR3 runs 15 residues. The CDR3 loop reads CASRDSGLHNSPLHF. The CDR3 DNA reads TGTGCCAGCAGAGATTCAGGGCTGCATAATTCACCCCTCCACTTT.